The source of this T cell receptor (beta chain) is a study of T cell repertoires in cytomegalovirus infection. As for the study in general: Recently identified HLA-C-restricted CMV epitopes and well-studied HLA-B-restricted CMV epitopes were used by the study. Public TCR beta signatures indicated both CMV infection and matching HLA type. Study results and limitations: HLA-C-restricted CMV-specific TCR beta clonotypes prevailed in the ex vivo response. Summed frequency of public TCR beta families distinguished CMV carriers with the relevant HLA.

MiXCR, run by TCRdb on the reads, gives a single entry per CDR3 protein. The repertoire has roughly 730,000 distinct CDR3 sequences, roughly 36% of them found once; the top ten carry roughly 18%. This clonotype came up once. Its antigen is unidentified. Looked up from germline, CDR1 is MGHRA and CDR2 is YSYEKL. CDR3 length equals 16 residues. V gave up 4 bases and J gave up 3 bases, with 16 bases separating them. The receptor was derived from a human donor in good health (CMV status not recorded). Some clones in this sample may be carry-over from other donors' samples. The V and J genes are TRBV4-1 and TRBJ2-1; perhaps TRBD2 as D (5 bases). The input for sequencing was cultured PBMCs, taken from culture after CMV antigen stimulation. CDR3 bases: TGCGCCAGCAGCCCAAATCTCGGGGAGCGCTACAATGAGCAGTTCTTC. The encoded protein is CASSPNLGERYNEQFF.